The TCR beta chain under discussion was sequenced for a study of blood T cell repertoires in COVID-19. The CDR3 length is 16 residues. V shed 5 bases and J shed 4 bases, with 18 bases lying between them. In germline, CDR1 is LGHDT, CDR2 YNNKEL (reference sequence). Using immunoSEQ multiplex PCR, the repertoire was profiled, and TCRdb retains in-frame clones only, with some absent. The sample lists about 31,000 clones, nearly 90% occurring once. The sample comprised peripheral blood. The J gene is TRBJ1-3, the V gene TRBV3-1 (or the pseudogene TRBV3-2), with TRBD1 as a possible D gene (5 bases). The TCR comes from a man aged 55 to 69 with COVID-19, enrolled during active disease. CDR3 bases: TGTGCCAGCAGCACAACCCCGCAGGGAAGCGGAAACACCATATATTTT. Protein product: CASSTTPQGSGNTIYF.